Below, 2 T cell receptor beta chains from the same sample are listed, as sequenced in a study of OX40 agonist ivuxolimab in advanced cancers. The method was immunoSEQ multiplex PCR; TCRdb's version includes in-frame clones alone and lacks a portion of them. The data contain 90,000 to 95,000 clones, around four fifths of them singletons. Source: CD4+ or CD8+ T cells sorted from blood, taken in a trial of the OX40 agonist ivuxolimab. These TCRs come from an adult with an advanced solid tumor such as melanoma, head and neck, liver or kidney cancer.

CDR3 sequence: CASSRPTRPASRGYTF. In DNA form, the CDR3 reads TGTGCCAGCTCACGCCCTACTAGGCCGGCTTCCAGAGGCTACACCTTC. The rearrangement joins TRBV18 to TRBJ1-2, with D uncertain. Germline V gene sequence: CDR1 KGHSH, CDR2 LQKENI. V was shortened by 4 bases and J by 8 bases, with 23 bases between the two germline ends. CDR3 length: 16 amino acids. Supplemented by reference TRBV18 and TRBJ1-2, the full variable domain reads NAGVMQNPRHLVRRRGQEARLRCSPMKGHSHVYWYRQLPEEGLKFMVYLQKENIIDESGMPKERFSAEFPKEGPSILRIQQVVRGDSAAYFCASSRPTRPASRGYTFGSGTRLTVV.

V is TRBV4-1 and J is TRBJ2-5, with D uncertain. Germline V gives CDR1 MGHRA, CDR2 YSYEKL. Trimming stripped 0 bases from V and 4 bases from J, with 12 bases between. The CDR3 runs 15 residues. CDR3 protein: CASSQDRAARETQYF. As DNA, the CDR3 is TGCGCCAGCAGCCAAGATAGGGCGGCAAGAGAGACCCAGTACTTC.